This T cell receptor beta chain emerged from a study of identical twins. Overall study findings and caveats: Beta clonotypes that were abundant in cord blood contained fewer insertions, a pattern absent from memory repertoires.

V shed 4 bases and J shed 0 bases, with 13 bases lying between them. The length of the CDR3 is 16 residues. In its sample, this clonotype was seen a few times. As yet, its antigen is unknown. Unique molecular identifiers were present on cDNA, and template switching added a universal primer site. From the 5' RACE reads, TCRdb called clonotypes with MiXCR, one entry per CDR3 protein. This table has 400,000 to 650,000 distinct CDR3 sequences, around 20% appearing once. The sample was also reused in another study, on T cells expressing NK-cell markers. That source reports: HCMV seropositivity characterized most of the eight sequenced donors, and seronegativity one. The CD3+CD56-NKG2C+ fraction was also led by these clonotypes in a few donors.

The source material was CD4+ T cells sorted from blood. This sequence joins TRBV12-3 or TRBV12-4 and TRBJ1-5; tentative D call: TRBD1 (5 bases). The receptor's source is a woman between 18 and 30 years old in good health. The CDR3 nucleotides read TGTGCCAGCAGTTCTCGACAGCCTTATAGCAATCAGCCCCAGCATTTT. Translating gives CASSSRQPYSNQPQHF.